Listed here is a single T cell receptor beta chain. The junction departs from germline at one end; a sequencing error may be responsible. This sample is part of a study of cytomegalovirus exposure and HLA in healthy donors. Germline CDR1 and CDR2: SEHNR and FQNEAQ (reference sequence). The CDR3 runs 15 residues. In the PCR, 60 Vbeta and 13 Jbeta primers were used. TCRdb keeps only in-frame clones here, not all; method: immunoSEQ multiplex PCR. This table holds roughly 170,000 clones, 80% found once. Material for sequencing was PBMCs. This clonotype was obtained from a young man in good health and CMV-seropositive. The rearrangement links TRBV7-9 to TRBJ1-1, with a tentative D call TRBD1 (5 bases). CDR3 nucleotide sequence: TGTTCCAGCAGCTCGGGGGACGGATTGAACACTGAAGCTTTCTTT. As protein: CSSSSGDGLNTEAFF.